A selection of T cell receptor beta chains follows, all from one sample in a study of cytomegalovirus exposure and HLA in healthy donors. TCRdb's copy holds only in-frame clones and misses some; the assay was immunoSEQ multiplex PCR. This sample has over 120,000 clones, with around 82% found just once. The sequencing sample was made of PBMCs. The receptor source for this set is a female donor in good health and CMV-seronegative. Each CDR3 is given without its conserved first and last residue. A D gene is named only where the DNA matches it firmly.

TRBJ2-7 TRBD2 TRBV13 ASSLTLLLAGETRTYEQY
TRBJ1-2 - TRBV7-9 ASSVGTMGYP
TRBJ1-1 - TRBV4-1 ASSPPGRDEAF
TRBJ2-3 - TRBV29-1 SVGHGTDTQY
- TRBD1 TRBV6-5 ASRGTGAYEQY
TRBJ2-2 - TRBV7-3 ASSLSNTGELF
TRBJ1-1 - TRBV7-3 ASSPSPGETEAF
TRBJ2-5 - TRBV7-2 ASSLDAWYQETQY
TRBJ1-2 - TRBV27 ASSSYRTSGDGYT
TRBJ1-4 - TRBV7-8 ASSLIIEKLF
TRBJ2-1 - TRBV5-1 ASSLAGVVTGDEQF
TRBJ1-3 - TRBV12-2 ASRLGGGSGNTIY
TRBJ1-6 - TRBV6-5 ASSVTRQHNSPLH
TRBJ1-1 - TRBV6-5 ASKDGGKNTEAF
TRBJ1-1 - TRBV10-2 ASSGWGGLNTEAF
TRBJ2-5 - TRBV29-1 SVEVRDETQY
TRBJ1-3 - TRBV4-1 ASSPFPRSSGNTIY
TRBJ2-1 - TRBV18 ASSPPSGYNEQF